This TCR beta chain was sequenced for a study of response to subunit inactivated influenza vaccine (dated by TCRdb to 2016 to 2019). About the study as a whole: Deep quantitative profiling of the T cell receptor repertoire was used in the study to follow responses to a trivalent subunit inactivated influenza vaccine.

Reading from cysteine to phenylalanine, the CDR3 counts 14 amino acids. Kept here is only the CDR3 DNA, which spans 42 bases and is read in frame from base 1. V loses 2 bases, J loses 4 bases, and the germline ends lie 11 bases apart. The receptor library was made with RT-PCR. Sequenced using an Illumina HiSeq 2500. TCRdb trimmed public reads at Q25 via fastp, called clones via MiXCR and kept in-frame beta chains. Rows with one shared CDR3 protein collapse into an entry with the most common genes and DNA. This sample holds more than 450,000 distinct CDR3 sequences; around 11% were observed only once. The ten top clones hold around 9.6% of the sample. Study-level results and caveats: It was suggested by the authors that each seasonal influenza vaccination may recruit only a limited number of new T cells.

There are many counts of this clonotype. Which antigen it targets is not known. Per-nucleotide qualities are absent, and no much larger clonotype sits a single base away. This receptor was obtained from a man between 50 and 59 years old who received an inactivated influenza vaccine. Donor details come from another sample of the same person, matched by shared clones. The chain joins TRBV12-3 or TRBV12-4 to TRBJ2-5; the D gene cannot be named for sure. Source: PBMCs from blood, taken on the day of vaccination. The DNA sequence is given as TGTGCCAGCAGTTTATTCAGTATTACAGAGACCCAGTACTTC. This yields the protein CASSLFSITETQYF.